This T cell receptor beta chain was retrieved from a study of glioma-infiltrating T cells after dendritic cell vaccination. Per the germline V gene, CDR1 is SGHRS and CDR2 is YFSETQ. CDR3 length: 13 amino acids. V lost 0 bases to trimming and J lost 1 base, with 4 bases between them. Some clones are missing from TCRdb's copy, which holds only in-frame ones; the method was immunoSEQ multiplex PCR. The table records tens of thousands of clones, 75% to 90% of them present only once. The sample's time point: after dendritic cell vaccination, including at tumor progression/relapse. The receptor was derived from a human donor with glioblastoma. This material consisted of blood, taken after dendritic cell vaccination. The chain has TRBV5-1 and TRBJ1-1; no reliable D call. This chain's CDR3 is CASSLGANTEAFF. As DNA, the CDR3 is TGCGCCAGCAGCTTGGGAGCGAACACTGAAGCTTTCTTT. The complete variable domain, with remaining parts taken from reference TRBV5-1 and TRBJ1-1, reads KAGVTQTPRYLIKTRGQQVTLSCSPISGHRSVSWYQQTPGQGLQFLFEYFSETQRNKGNFPGRFSGRQFSNSRSEMNVSTLELGDSALYLCASSLGANTEAFFGQGTRLTVV.